Listed here are 16 T cell receptor beta chains from one sample, sequenced in a study of T cells in Graves' hyperthyroidism and ophthalmopathy. Template material for amplifying TCR beta CDR3 regions consisted of RNA transcripts. The HTBI primer set served for first-round RT-PCR of the TCR CDR3. Via MiXCR, TCRdb re-called the multiplex PCR reads, giving one row per CDR3 protein. The repertoire holds hundreds of thousands of distinct CDR3 sequences, with about 15% as singletons. The sequenced sample was blood. The receptors come from a woman aged 18-29 years with Graves' hyperthyroidism that later progressed to Graves' ophthalmopathy.

This clonotype was detected a few times. The gene calls are TRBV4-1 and TRBJ1-3; D not resolved. The germline gives CDR1 MGHRA, CDR2 YSYEKL. Trimming removed 4 bases at V and 2 bases at J, with 12 bases between. This CDR3 has 15 amino acids. The CDR3 DNA is TGCGCCAGCAGCCGCCTCGGCGCTCCTGGAAACACCATATATTTT. This gives the protein CASSRLGAPGNTIYF.

The chain is built from TRBV2 and TRBJ2-3, with TRBD1 identical over 10 bases. The CDR3 sequence is 14 residues long. CDR1 and CDR2 (germline): SNHLY, FYNNEI. Trimming cost V 8 bases and J 1 base; bases outside gene matches: 3. The CDR3 bases are TGTGCCAGCCGGGACAGGGGAGGCACAGATACGCAGTATTTT. Protein: CASRDRGGTDTQYF.

This clonotype was seen ten or more times. The chain is built from TRBV4-1 and TRBJ2-1; no clear D gene. Germline loops: CDR1 MGHRA, CDR2 YSYEKL. The V end lost 0 bases, the J end lost 7 bases, and 13 bases lay between the germline ends. This CDR3 region has 15 residues. The CDR3 DNA follows: TGCGCCAGCAGCCAAGAGGCACAGATAGCAAATGAGCAGTTCTTC. Residues: CASSQEAQIANEQFF.

Ten or more counts support this clonotype. The V and J genes are TRBV18 and TRBJ2-1, with D perhaps TRBD2 (5 bases). Germline V gene lookup returns CDR1 KGHSH and CDR2 LQKENI. V dropped 0 bases and J dropped 7 bases, with 16 bases sitting between them. CDR3 length: 16 residues. The CDR3 is CASSPPGWESFNEQFF. CDR3 in DNA: TGTGCCAGCTCACCACCGGGGTGGGAGTCGTTTAATGAGCAGTTCTTC.

This clonotype was observed many times. This rearrangement joins TRBV2 to TRBJ2-7, with D uncertain. V lost 1 base and J lost 2, with 12 bases in between. The CDR3 has 15 amino acids. The germline CDR1 and CDR2 sequences are SNHLY and FYNNEI. The CDR3 is CASSEDWSEAYEQYF. In DNA form, the CDR3 reads TGTGCCAGCAGTGAAGATTGGTCGGAAGCCTACGAGCAGTACTTC.

V and J are TRBV28 and TRBJ2-7, with 10 bases that match TRBD1. Germline lookup yields CDR1 MDHEN and CDR2 SYDVKM. V was clipped by 6 bases and J by 9 bases; unmatched bases: 8. The CDR3 loop spans 13 amino acids. The CDR3 coding sequence is TGTGCCAGCAGACCCGGACAGGGGGGCGCGCAGTACTTC. This translates into CASRPGQGGAQYF. The full variable domain, in which reference TRBV28 and TRBJ2-7 provide the parts outside the CDR3, is DVKVTQSSRYLVKRTGEKVFLECVQDMDHENMFWYRQDPGLGLRLIYFSYDVKMKEKGDIPEGYSVSREKKERFSLILESASTNQTSMYLCASRPGQGGAQYFGPGTRLTVT.

This clonotype showed up just a few times. The CDR3 coding sequence is TGTGCCAGCAGAACAGGGAGGTCTGACGAGCAGTACTTC. Encoded protein: CASRTGRSDEQYF. The chain uses TRBV28 and TRBJ2-7; either TRBD1 or TRBD2 may fit D (6 bases each). The CDR3 is made up of 13 amino acids. Germline V gene sequence: CDR1 MDHEN, CDR2 SYDVKM. The V gene lost 6 bases and the J gene lost 5 bases, with 14 bases spanning the gap.

This chain uses TRBV6-4 with TRBJ2-1; D call uncertain. The germline V gene encodes CDR1 MRHNA and CDR2 SNTAGT. The germline V and J ends were trimmed by 2 bases and 8 bases, with 16 bases remaining between them. This CDR3 spans 15 amino acids. CDR3: CASSDLKVPSHEQFF. In nucleotides, the CDR3 is TGTGCCAGCAGTGACCTGAAGGTCCCCTCGCATGAGCAGTTCTTC.

The table lists this clonotype with many counts. In nucleotides, the CDR3 is TGTGCCAGCAGCCAGGGACAGTCTCGAAACACCATATATTTT. The encoded protein is CASSQGQSRNTIYF. The J gene is TRBJ1-3, the V gene TRBV3-1; 7 nucleotides match TRBD1. Trimming at V came to 3 bases and at J to 5 bases, leaving 4 bases not matched to a gene. The CDR3 has 14 residues. Germline V gives CDR1 LGHDT, CDR2 YNNKEL (reference sequence). Looking up the rest from reference TRBV3-1 and TRBJ1-3 gives the full variable domain: DTAVSQTPKYLVTQMGNDKSIKCEQNLGHDTMYWYKQDSKKFLKIMFSYNNKELIINETVPNRFSPKSPDKAHLNLHINSLELGDSAVYFCASSQGQSRNTIYFGEGSWLTVV.

This clonotype was counted a few times. V is TRBV19 and J is TRBJ2-5; D call uncertain. Trimming pared 2 bases from V and 2 bases from J, leaving 9 bases between. The CDR3 covers 14 residues. CDR1 is LNHDA, CDR2 SQIVND, per germline (reference sequence). This CDR3 is CASSISKAQETQYF. CDR3 in DNA: TGTGCCAGTAGTATATCGAAAGCTCAAGAGACCCAGTACTTC.

The sample holds many counts of this clonotype. The chain carries TRBV10-2 and TRBJ1-1; maybe TRBD1 (6 bases). The V end was cut by 6 bases, the J end by 4 bases, with 18 bases between. The CDR3 has 15 amino acids. CDR1 is WSHSY, CDR2 SAAADI, per germline. The CDR3 spells CASSPIEGGGTEAFF. In nucleotides, the CDR3 is TGCGCCAGCAGCCCGATAGAAGGAGGGGGCACTGAAGCTTTCTTT.

This clonotype was seen at least ten times. In nucleotides, the CDR3 is TGTGCCAGCAGTGAAACTAGCGGGAGCACTGAGCAGTTCTTC. Its protein product is CASSETSGSTEQFF. The rearrangement joins TRBV2 to TRBJ2-1; TRBD2 matches 11 bases. The CDR3 extends over 14 amino acids. Trimming removed 2 bases from V and 9 bases from J; junction bases left unmatched: 3. Looked up from germline, CDR1 is SNHLY and CDR2 is FYNNEI.

The rearrangement links TRBV11-2 to TRBJ2-3, with 9 bases aligning to TRBD2. Germline CDR1 and CDR2: SGHAT and FQNNGV. The length of the CDR3 is 20 residues. The V segment lost 5 bases and the J segment 2 bases; nucleotides outside the gene matches: 20. CDR3 sequence: CASSPRGAGGFPPYTDTQYF. Written as DNA, the CDR3 is TGTGCCAGCAGCCCAAGGGGAGCGGGAGGTTTTCCTCCCTACACAGATACGCAGTATTTT.

Many counts were recorded for this clonotype. This rearrangement joins TRBV27 to TRBJ1-2; TRBD1 matches at 8 bases. Germline assignment: CDR1 MNHEY and CDR2 SMNVEV (reference sequence). The CDR3 extends over 16 amino acids. V lost 3 bases to trimming and J lost 1 base; unmatched junction nucleotides: 7. The CDR3 is CASSFGAGGVNYGYTF. CDR3 nucleotide sequence: TGTGCCAGCAGTTTCGGGGCAGGGGGCGTTAACTATGGCTACACCTTC.

This clonotype was observed at least ten times. This chain connects TRBV7-9 to TRBJ2-1; TRBD2 matches 8 bases. Germline-derived CDR1 and CDR2 are SEHNR and FQNEAQ (reference sequence). The CDR3 runs to 15 residues. After removal of 2 bases from V and 5 bases from J, the junction contained 5 bases not matched to a gene. The CDR3 reads CASSLFSGSDNEQFF. As DNA, the CDR3 is TGTGCCAGCAGCTTATTCAGCGGGAGCGACAATGAGCAGTTCTTC.

This clonotype was recorded a few times. The chain has TRBV19 and TRBJ2-1; D tentatively reads TRBD1 or TRBD2 (7 bases each). Trimming took 7 bases from V and 8 from J, leaving 18 bases between them. Germline loops: CDR1 LNHDA, CDR2 SQIVND (reference sequence). CDR3 length: 14 residues. The CDR3 loop is CASTGMTGRDEQFF. CDR3 coding DNA: TGTGCCAGTACGGGGATGACAGGGAGGGATGAGCAGTTCTTC.